One and the same sample provided the 8 T cell receptor beta chains below, sequenced in a study of regulatory T cells in long-lasting Graves disease. For TCR beta, libraries came from iRepertoire HTBI primers and Arm-PCR of CDR3 regions. MiXCR, run by TCRdb on the multiplex PCR reads, gives a single entry per CDR3 protein. Here the sample spans 530,000 or so distinct CDR3 sequences, roughly 13% being singletons. Stated time point: newly diagnosed GD, antithyroid drugs for less than 3 months. PBMC-derived RNA was used for the TCR library. These sequences were also reported in another study, on T cells in Graves' hyperthyroidism and ophthalmopathy.

Sequenced material: peripheral blood mononuclear cells (PBMCs), taken at new diagnosis, from a patient treated with antithyroid drugs. These receptors were obtained from a man aged 30 to 39 with Graves disease.

This clonotype occurred many times. The chain joins TRBV6-2 or TRBV6-3 to TRBJ1-1, with D unclear. There are 13 residues in the CDR3. V lost 10 bases to trimming and J lost 1 base, with 13 bases between them. The germline gives CDR1 MNHEY, CDR2 SVGEGT. The DNA for the CDR3 is TGTGCCACTTCTACGACAACGAACACTGAAGCTTTCTTT. Protein: CATSTTTNTEAFF.

This clonotype has more than one count but fewer than ten. The chain employs TRBV4-2 and TRBJ2-1; perhaps TRBD2 as D (5 bases). Looked up from germline, CDR1 is LGHNA and CDR2 is YNFKEQ. The CDR3 runs 15 residues. Trimming stripped 1 base from V and 3 bases from J, with 10 bases between. The CDR3 protein is CASSQVGGNYNEQFF. The DNA of the CDR3 is TGTGCCAGCAGCCAAGTCGGAGGAAACTACAATGAGCAGTTCTTC.

CDR3 residues: CSVEWVGWGSNEQFF. The CDR3 region has the DNA TGCAGCGTTGAATGGGTGGGATGGGGTTCCAATGAGCAGTTCTTC. The chain links TRBV29-1 to TRBJ2-1; D unresolved. Germline loops: CDR1 SQVTM, CDR2 ANQGSEA. Trimming took off 2 bases at V and 6 bases at J, with 17 bases between the two ends. This CDR3 has 15 residues.

This clonotype has a count of ten or more. This chain joins TRBV2 and TRBJ2-1; D may be TRBD1 (6 bases). Germline V gene data show CDR1 as SNHLY and CDR2 as FYNNEI. This CDR3 contains 13 residues. V lost 7 bases, J lost 7 bases, and 14 bases lay in between. CDR3 sequence reads: CASIDTGINEQFF. The DNA of the CDR3 is TGTGCCAGCATTGACACAGGGATAAATGAGCAGTTCTTC.

This clonotype showed up many times. The chain joins TRBV20-1 to TRBJ2-3; weak D call: TRBD1 (6 bases). The germline V gene has CDR1 DFQATT and CDR2 SNEGSKA (reference sequence). The length of the CDR3 is 14 residues. Trimming left V 6 bases short and J 5 bases short, with 18 bases between. For the CDR3, the DNA is TGCAGTGCATCCGACCGGGACAAAAGAGATACGCAGTATTTT. This sequence encodes CSASDRDKRDTQYF.

The table lists this clonotype with many counts. The J gene is TRBJ1-1, the V gene TRBV5-1, with 7 nucleotides matching TRBD1. V gave up 4 bases and J gave up 1 base; unmatched junction bases: 4. From germline, CDR1 is SGHRS and CDR2 YFSETQ. The CDR3 contains 14 residues. The CDR3 here is CASSLTGRNTEAFF. The CDR3 coding sequence is TGCGCCAGCAGCCTGACAGGGAGGAACACTGAAGCTTTCTTT.

The chain couples TRBV5-1 to TRBJ2-6; possible D gene TRBD2, 5 bases. This CDR3 contains 14 residues. Germline V lookup: CDR1 SGHRS, CDR2 YFSETQ. V lost 2 bases and J lost 2, with 5 bases in between. CDR3 residues: CASSFGTGANVLTF. The CDR3 DNA follows: TGCGCCAGCAGCTTCGGGACTGGGGCCAACGTCCTGACTTTC.

This rearrangement joins TRBV3-1 to TRBJ2-7, with 10 bases identical to TRBD2. Unmatched junction bases numbered 8, after V lost 1 base and J lost 2 bases. The CDR3 sequence is 17 residues long. Germline V lookup: CDR1 LGHDT, CDR2 YNNKEL (reference sequence). CDR3 sequence (DNA): TGTGCCAGCAGCCAAGTGTCTAGCGGGAGTCAACCCTACGAGCAGTACTTC. Protein product: CASSQVSSGSQPYEQYF.